This TCR beta chain was recorded in a study of blood T cell repertoires in COVID-19. Study-level background: Samples taken during acute and convalescent COVID-19 were collected in the United States, Italy and Spain. The cDNA or gDNA used as material had been derived from T cells, B-cell-depleted T cells, or PBMCs.

Study processing details: From reference gene primer amplification, estimates of nucleated cell counts were derived. Method: immunoSEQ multiplex PCR; TCRdb's copy keeps in-frame clones and lacks some. V and J calls and clone size are as listed in that table; D and trimming were resolved from the DNA. The sample comprises around 130,000 clones, roughly 72% of which are singletons, and approximately 11% rests with the top ten. Germline lookup yields CDR1 LNHDA and CDR2 SQIVND (reference sequence). The CDR3 is 18 residues long. Trimming left V 1 base short and J 2 bases short, with 20 bases between. This chain uses TRBV19 with TRBJ2-5, with a tentative D call TRBD2 (6 bases). The source material was peripheral blood. The TCR sequence derives from a human donor in a cohort sampled during active COVID-19. The CDR3 bases are TGTGCCAGTAGTATAGCCCTTCCTTCCGGGGGATTTCAAGAGACCCAGTACTTC. This gives the protein CASSIALPSGGFQETQYF.